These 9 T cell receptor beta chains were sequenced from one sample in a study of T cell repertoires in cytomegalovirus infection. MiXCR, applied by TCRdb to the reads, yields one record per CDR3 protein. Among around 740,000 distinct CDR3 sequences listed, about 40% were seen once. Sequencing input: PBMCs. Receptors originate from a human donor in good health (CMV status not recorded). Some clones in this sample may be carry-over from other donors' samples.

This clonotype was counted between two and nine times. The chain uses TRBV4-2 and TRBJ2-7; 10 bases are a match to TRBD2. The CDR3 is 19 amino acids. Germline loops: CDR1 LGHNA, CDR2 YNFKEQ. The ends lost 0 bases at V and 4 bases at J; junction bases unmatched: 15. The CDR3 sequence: CASSQDNGGLAGVSYEQYF. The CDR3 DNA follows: TGTGCCAGCAGCCAAGATAATGGTGGGCTAGCGGGAGTATCGTACGAGCAGTACTTC.

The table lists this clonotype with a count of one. The CDR3 is CASSPMANQETQYF. The CDR3, as DNA: TGTGCCAGCAGCCCCATGGCCAATCAAGAGACCCAGTACTTC. This chain joins TRBV6-5 and TRBJ2-5; D uncertain. The CDR3 totals 14 residues. Trimming took off 6 bases at V and 2 bases at J, with 13 bases between the two ends. Germline V gene lookup returns CDR1 MNHEY and CDR2 SVGAGI.

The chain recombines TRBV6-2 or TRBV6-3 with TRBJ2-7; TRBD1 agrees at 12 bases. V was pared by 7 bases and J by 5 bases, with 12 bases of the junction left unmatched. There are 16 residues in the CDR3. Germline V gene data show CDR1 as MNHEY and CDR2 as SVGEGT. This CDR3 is CASTIGGGQGAHEQYF. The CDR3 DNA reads TGTGCCAGCACCATCGGAGGGGGACAGGGGGCCCACGAGCAGTACTTC.

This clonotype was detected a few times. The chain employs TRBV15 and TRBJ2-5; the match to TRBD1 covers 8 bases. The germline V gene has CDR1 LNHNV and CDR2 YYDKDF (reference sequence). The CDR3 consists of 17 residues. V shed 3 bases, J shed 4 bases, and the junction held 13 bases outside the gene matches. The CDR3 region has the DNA TGTGCCACCAGCAGTGGCAGGGCGACAGGGGAGCTAGAGACCCAGTACTTC. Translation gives CATSSGRATGELETQYF.

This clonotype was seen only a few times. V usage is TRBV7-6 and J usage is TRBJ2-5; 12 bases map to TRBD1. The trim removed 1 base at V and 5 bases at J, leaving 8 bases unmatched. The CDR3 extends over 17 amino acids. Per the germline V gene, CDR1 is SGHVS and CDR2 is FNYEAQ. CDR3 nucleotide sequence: TGTGCCAGCAGCTTAGGGGGACAGGGGGCCTTAATGGAGACCCAGTACTTC. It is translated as CASSLGGQGALMETQYF.

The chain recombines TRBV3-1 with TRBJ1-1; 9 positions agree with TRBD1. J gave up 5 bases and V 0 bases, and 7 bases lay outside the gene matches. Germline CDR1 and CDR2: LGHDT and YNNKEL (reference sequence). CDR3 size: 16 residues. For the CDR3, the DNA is TGTGCCAGCAGCCAAGATCTTGGACAGGGGTGGACTGAAGCTTTCTTT. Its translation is CASSQDLGQGWTEAFF.

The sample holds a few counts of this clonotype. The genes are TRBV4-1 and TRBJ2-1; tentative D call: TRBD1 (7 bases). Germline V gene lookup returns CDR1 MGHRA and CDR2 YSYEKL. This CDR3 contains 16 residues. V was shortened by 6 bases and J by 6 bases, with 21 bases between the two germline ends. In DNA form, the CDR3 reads TGCGCCAGCAGTCAATTCCAGGCAGGGGGGCGCAATGAGCAGTTCTTC. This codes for CASSQFQAGGRNEQFF.

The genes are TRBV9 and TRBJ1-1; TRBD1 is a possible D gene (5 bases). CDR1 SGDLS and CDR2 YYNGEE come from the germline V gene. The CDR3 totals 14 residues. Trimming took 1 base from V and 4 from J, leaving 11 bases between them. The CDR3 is CASSVLGGSTEAFF. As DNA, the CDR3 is TGTGCCAGCAGCGTATTGGGGGGTAGCACTGAAGCTTTCTTT.

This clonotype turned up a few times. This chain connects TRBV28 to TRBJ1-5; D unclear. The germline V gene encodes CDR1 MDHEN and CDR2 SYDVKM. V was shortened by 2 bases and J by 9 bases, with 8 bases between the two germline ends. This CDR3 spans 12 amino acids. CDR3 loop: CASSLIGLPQHF. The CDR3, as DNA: TGTGCCAGCAGTTTAATAGGGCTGCCCCAGCATTTT.